The 18 T cell receptor beta chains listed next were all sequenced from one sample in a study of technical replicates of blood from four donors. Generated by immunoSEQ multiplex PCR, the TCRdb table keeps only in-frame clones and is missing some. The sample lists around 68,000 clones; under 98% were seen once. The sample consisted of T cells isolated from PBMCs. The receptors come from a human donor in good health.

The chain links TRBV5-6 to TRBJ1-4; 7 nucleotides align to TRBD1. Germline V gives CDR1 SGHDT, CDR2 YYEEEE. Trimming removed 1 base from V and 8 bases from J; junction bases left unmatched: 5. The CDR3 has 14 residues. CDR3 in amino acids: CASSLIDRDEKLFF. The CDR3 DNA sequence: TGTGCCAGCAGCTTGATCGACAGGGACGAAAAACTGTTTTTT.

The rearrangement links TRBV9 to TRBJ2-1; a possible D gene is TRBD2 (5 bases). Germline lookup yields CDR1 SGDLS and CDR2 YYNGEE. V was cut by 2 bases and J by 3 bases, with 12 bases left in between. The CDR3 length is 15 residues. The CDR3 region is CASSVISGFYNEQFF. DNA of the CDR3: TGTGCCAGCAGCGTGATAAGCGGATTCTACAATGAGCAGTTCTTC.

V usage is TRBV29-1 and J usage is TRBJ2-2; unclear D gene. The CDR3 is 18 residues long. V was pared by 1 base and J by 4 bases, with 22 bases between. The germline gives CDR1 SQVTM, CDR2 ANQGSEA. The CDR3 region has the DNA TGCAGCGTTGAAGTGTCTAGTCCTTTGGCTCTCCGCACCGGGGAGCTGTTTTTT. It yields the protein CSVEVSSPLALRTGELFF.

The rearrangement joins TRBV9 to TRBJ2-7, with 9 bases matching TRBD2. V gave up 0 bases and J gave up 0 bases; unmatched junction bases: 4. This CDR3 comprises 16 residues. Germline V lookup: CDR1 SGDLS, CDR2 YYNGEE. The CDR3 bases are TGTGCCAGCAGCGTAGGACTAGCGGAATTCTCCTACGAGCAGTACTTC. Its protein product is CASSVGLAEFSYEQYF.

The chain recombines TRBV27 with TRBJ1-2; 9 bases match TRBD1. The CDR3 runs 14 residues. From germline, CDR1 is MNHEY and CDR2 SMNVEV (reference sequence). With V trimmed by 5 bases and J by 7 bases, 8 bases remained unmatched. For the CDR3, the DNA is TGTGCCAGCAGTCCGGGACAGGGTATGTCTGGCTACACCTTC. Amino acid sequence: CASSPGQGMSGYTF.

The chain is built from TRBV7-7 and TRBJ2-1; D might be TRBD2 (5 bases). V gave up 1 base and J gave up 3 bases, with 16 bases separating them. Germline CDR1 reads SSHAT; CDR2 reads FNYEAQ (reference sequence). The CDR3 loop spans 17 amino acids. The CDR3 nucleotides read TGTGCCAGCAGCTTAGATGGTTCACGGGATCTCTACAATGAGCAGTTCTTC. This translates into CASSLDGSRDLYNEQFF.

Here the CDR3 reads CASSLSGPFPLRGETQYF. The CDR3 region has the DNA TGTGCCAGCAGCTTATCGGGACCCTTTCCTTTGAGGGGGGAGACCCAGTACTTC. The chain recombines TRBV7-2 with TRBJ2-5, with a tentative D call TRBD1 (6 bases). CDR1 and CDR2 from the germline V gene are SGHTA and FQGNSA. The CDR3 has 18 residues. With 2 bases removed from V and 5 bases from J, the gap between germline ends came to 24 bases.

This chain connects TRBV5-5 to TRBJ1-2; tentative D call: TRBD1 (6 bases). Germline values: CDR1 SGHKS, CDR2 YYEKEE (reference sequence). This CDR3 is 14 amino acids long. Trimming removed 0 bases from V and 7 bases from J, with 13 bases in between. The CDR3 region is CASSLGPGDGGYTF. CDR3 DNA: TGTGCCAGCAGCTTGGGCCCAGGGGATGGTGGCTACACCTTC.

The J gene is TRBJ2-7, the V gene TRBV6-1, with TRBD2 matching over 12 bases. The germline gives CDR1 MNHNS, CDR2 SASEGT. The V and J ends lost 1 base and 4 bases, in that order; junction bases with no gene match: 2. This CDR3 comprises 15 residues. The CDR3 loop is CASSEGTSGIYEQYF. CDR3 in DNA: TGTGCCAGCAGTGAAGGGACTAGCGGGATTTACGAGCAGTACTTC.

The chain uses TRBV28 and TRBJ2-2, with TRBD1 identical over 9 bases. The V gene's germline CDR1 is MDHEN and CDR2 SYDVKM. Unmatched junction bases numbered 6, after V lost 5 bases and J lost 5 bases. CDR3 length: 15 residues. The CDR3 region has the DNA TGTGCCAGCAGTACCGGGACAGGGAGAACCGGGGAGCTGTTTTTT. Protein sequence: CASSTGTGRTGELFF. Together with reference TRBV28 and TRBJ2-2, the CDR3 gives the full variable domain: DVKVTQSSRYLVKRTGEKVFLECVQDMDHENMFWYRQDPGLGLRLIYFSYDVKMKEKGDIPEGYSVSREKKERFSLILESASTNQTSMYLCASSTGTGRTGELFFGEGSRLTVL.

The rearrangement uses TRBV5-6 and TRBJ1-2; 8 nucleotides line up with TRBD1. The CDR3 has 15 residues. The V gene's germline CDR1 is SGHDT and CDR2 YYEEEE. The junction had 6 bases not matched to a gene; V was cut back by 3 bases and J by 2 bases. This CDR3 reads CASSSKGQGNYGYTF. CDR3 sequence (DNA): TGTGCCAGCAGCTCTAAAGGACAGGGAAACTATGGCTACACCTTC.

The genes are TRBV29-1 and TRBJ1-1, with D perhaps TRBD1 (6 bases). Germline V CDR1 and CDR2: SQVTM, ANQGSEA. CDR3 length equals 13 residues. The V gene lost 4 bases and the J gene lost 5 bases, with 14 bases spanning the gap. The CDR3 protein is CSVGEGRGTEAFF. The CDR3 DNA sequence: TGCAGCGTTGGGGAGGGGAGGGGGACTGAAGCTTTCTTT. Using reference TRBV29-1 and TRBJ1-1 for the parts outside the CDR3, the full variable domain is SAVISQKPSRDICQRGTSLTIQCQVDSQVTMMFWYRQQPGQSLTLIATANQGSEATYESGFVIDKFPISRPNLTFSTLTVSNMSPEDSSIYLCSVGEGRGTEAFFGQGTRLTVV.

This clone was seen just once. The gene calls are TRBV28 and TRBJ1-1, with 8 bases matching TRBD1. Germline CDR1 and CDR2: MDHEN and SYDVKM. This CDR3 region has 13 residues. Trimming at V came to 5 bases and at J to 5 bases, leaving 4 bases not matched to a gene. In DNA, the CDR3 is TGTGCCAGCAGTCTGACAGGGGTGACTGAAGCTTTCTTT. Amino acids: CASSLTGVTEAFF.

The chain recombines TRBV5-1 with TRBJ1-1, with 11 positions matching TRBD1. The V gene end was trimmed by 0 bases and the J gene end by 1 base; junction bases not matched to a gene: 8. Germline CDR1 reads SGHRS; CDR2 reads YFSETQ. The CDR3 contains 18 residues. DNA for the CDR3: TGCGCCAGCAGCTTGGCGGGGACAGGGGGTGCCCAGAACACTGAAGCTTTCTTT. This encodes CASSLAGTGGAQNTEAFF.

The chain links TRBV9 to TRBJ2-3; TRBD2 aligns across 9 bases. Per the germline V gene, CDR1 is SGDLS and CDR2 is YYNGEE. The CDR3 covers 16 residues. The J segment lost 3 bases and the V segment lost 0 bases, leaving 5 bases of the junction unmatched. CDR3 DNA sequence: TGTGCCAGCAGCGTAGTCCCGACTAGCGGAACAGATACGCAGTATTTT. This gives the protein CASSVVPTSGTDTQYF.

J is TRBJ1-3 and V is TRBV5-6, with D maybe TRBD1 (5 bases). In germline, CDR1 is SGHDT, CDR2 YYEEEE. The CDR3 runs to 16 residues. The ends were cut back, 2 bases at V and 6 bases at J, with 18 bases in the middle. Written as DNA, the CDR3 is TGTGCCAGCAGCTTTATCTGGGACTATGAAAAAAACACCATATATTTT. Translated: CASSFIWDYEKNTIYF.

This chain uses TRBV10-3 with TRBJ2-7; D remains ambiguous. Germline V CDR1 and CDR2: ENHRY, SYGVKD. The CDR3 loop spans 12 amino acids. The V end lost 0 bases, the J end lost 7 bases, and 7 bases lay between the germline ends. DNA of the CDR3: TGTGCCATCAGTGAGTCCGCTAAGGAGCAGTACTTC. Translation gives CAISESAKEQYF.

The J gene is TRBJ2-3, the V gene TRBV6-4, with 11 bases aligning to TRBD1. Germline V gene lookup returns CDR1 MRHNA and CDR2 SNTAGT. This CDR3 comprises 15 residues. V was pared by 6 bases and J by 6 bases, with 8 bases of the junction left unmatched. CDR3 sequence reads: CASRRGQGAADTQYF. The CDR3 region has the DNA TGTGCCAGCAGGAGAGGACAGGGGGCTGCGGATACGCAGTATTTT.